This is a list of T cell receptor beta chains from one sample in a study of identical twins. TCRdb redid the calling of the 5' RACE reads with MiXCR, one entry per CDR3 protein. The sample yields some 200,000 distinct CDR3 sequences, under 10% seen once. The sample was also reused in another study, on yellow fever vaccine responses in identical twins.

Sequenced: memory (CD45RO+) T cells sorted from blood. The receptor set was obtained from a woman between 18 and 29 years old in good health. Both conserved end residues are part of each CDR3. The D gene is left open where the match is weak. The size field is filled for only some rows; it gives once, few, many or a size class.

v_call	d_call	clone_size	cdr3_length	j_call	cdr3_aa	cdr3_nt
TRBV29-1	TRBD2	many	13	TRBJ2-3	CSVLIAGTDTQYF	TGCAGCGTTCTGATAGCGGGTACAGATACGCAGTATTTT
TRBV28	.	many	14	TRBJ2-4	CASSPSRSRGIQYF	TGTGCCAGCAGCCCGAGCCGCTCCCGGGGCATTCAGTACTTC
TRBV9	.	few	12	TRBJ2-1	CASRGVYDEQFF	TGTGCCAGCAGGGGGGTCTACGATGAGCAGTTCTTC
TRBV6-5	TRBD2	once	16	TRBJ2-7	CASSYSWPSGAGEQYF	TGTGCCAGCAGTTACTCCTGGCCTAGCGGGGCGGGGGAGCAGTACTTC
TRBV11-2	.	.	16	TRBJ2-1	CASRLWGHSSYNEQFF	TGTGCCAGCAGACTCTGGGGGCATAGCTCCTACAATGAGCAGTTCTTC
TRBV3-1	.	many	16	TRBJ2-2	CASSHSTSANTGELFF	TGTGCCAGCAGCCACAGCACCAGTGCGAACACCGGGGAGCTGTTTTTT
TRBV20-1	TRBD2	few	16	TRBJ2-5	CSAPGTSGRYQETQYF	TGCAGTGCCCCCGGGACTAGCGGGAGGTACCAAGAGACCCAGTACTTC
TRBV11-2	TRBD1	once	15	TRBJ1-6	CASSPSGQSNSPLHF	TGTGCCAGCAGCCCCTCGGGACAGTCTAATTCACCCCTCCACTTT
TRBV9	.	once	15	TRBJ1-2	CASSVAHRVDYGYTF	TGTGCCAGCAGCGTAGCTCACAGGGTCGACTATGGCTACACCTTC
TRBV4-1	.	many	17	TRBJ1-6	CASSQMDLGFIGSPLHF	TGCGCCAGCAGCCAAATGGACCTCGGGTTCATTGGTTCACCCCTCCACTTT
TRBV15	TRBD1	few	15	TRBJ2-5	CATSTRQGARETQYF	TGTGCCACCAGCACCCGACAGGGGGCGCGGGAGACCCAGTACTTC
TRBV5-5	.	few	17	TRBJ1-4	CASRTVVRRTEDEKLFF	TGTGCCAGCAGGACAGTTGTACGGCGGACCGAGGATGAAAAACTGTTTTTT
TRBV24-1	TRBD1	.	15	TRBJ2-1	CATSEGQGIHNEQFF	TGTGCCACCAGTGAGGGACAGGGTATCCACAATGAGCAGTTCTTC
TRBV11-2	TRBD1	many	14	TRBJ1-1	CASSFGQVGTEAFF	TGTGCCAGCAGCTTTGGACAGGTCGGAACTGAAGCTTTCTTT
TRBV12-3/TRBV12-4	.	few	12	TRBJ2-1	CASTDNYNEQFF	TGTGCCAGCACCGACAACTACAATGAGCAGTTCTTC
TRBV12-3/TRBV12-4	TRBD1	many	12	TRBJ2-2	CASGQERGELFF	TGTGCCAGTGGACAGGAACGCGGGGAGCTGTTTTTT
TRBV20-1	TRBD2	.	12	TRBJ2-7	CSATSGTYEQYF	TGCAGTGCGACTAGCGGGACCTACGAGCAGTACTTC
TRBV28	.	many	14	TRBJ2-7	CASSFRDSTYEQYF	TGTGCCAGCAGTTTCCGGGACTCAACCTACGAGCAGTACTTC
TRBV6-1	.	.	15	TRBJ1-6	CASSELGADNSPLHF	TGTGCCAGCAGTGAACTGGGGGCGGATAATTCACCCCTCCACTTT
TRBV6-1	TRBD1	few	14	TRBJ1-2	CASRRSGQGYGYTF	TGTGCCAGCAGACGGAGCGGACAGGGCTATGGCTACACCTTC
TRBV20-1	TRBD1	many	13	TRBJ1-1	CSAPGQANTEAFF	TGCAGTGCTCCGGGACAGGCGAACACTGAAGCTTTCTTT
TRBV7-9	.	.	14	TRBJ1-1	CASTDPRGNTEAFF	TGTGCCAGCACCGACCCACGGGGTAACACTGAAGCTTTCTTT
TRBV12-3/TRBV12-4	TRBD2	many	15	TRBJ2-1	CASITTSGRANEQFF	TGTGCCAGCATTACTACTAGCGGGAGGGCCAATGAGCAGTTCTTC
TRBV10-1	TRBD2	few	13	TRBJ2-7	CASGSGLAREQYF	TGCGCCAGCGGCTCGGGACTAGCGAGGGAGCAGTACTTC
TRBV7-9	TRBD1	few	14	TRBJ2-5	CASSATGGEETQYF	TGTGCCAGCAGCGCCACAGGGGGCGAAGAGACCCAGTACTTC
TRBV4-3	TRBD1	.	17	TRBJ2-3	CASSQEGTGHRTDTQYF	TGCGCCAGCAGCCAAGAGGGGACAGGACACCGCACAGATACGCAGTATTTT
TRBV2	.	few	15	TRBJ2-1	CASRTGRGLYNEQFF	TGTGCCAGCCGCACAGGCCGGGGCCTCTACAATGAGCAGTTCTTC
TRBV7-9	.	many	14	TRBJ2-6	CASSLSGSSNVLTF	TGTGCCAGCAGCTTATCTGGCTCGAGCAACGTCCTGACTTTC
TRBV15	TRBD2	few	16	TRBJ2-5	CATSTRGGRAQETQYF	TGTGCCACCAGCACCCGCGGGGGGAGAGCTCAAGAGACCCAGTACTTC
TRBV6-2/TRBV6-3	.	many	14	TRBJ2-5	CASSHRTGQETQYF	TGTGCCAGCAGTCACCGGACGGGGCAAGAGACCCAGTACTTC
TRBV14	.	few	16	TRBJ2-7	CASSQGSGRGSYEQYF	TGTGCCAGCAGCCAAGGGTCCGGGAGAGGGTCCTACGAGCAGTACTTC
TRBV6-4	.	few	11	TRBJ2-3	CASSEPDTQYF	TGTGCCAGCAGTGAGCCAGATACGCAGTATTTT
TRBV29-1	TRBD1	many	16	TRBJ2-2	CSVFSWDRGNTGELFF	TGCAGCGTGTTTAGTTGGGACAGGGGGAACACCGGGGAGCTGTTTTTT
TRBV5-1	TRBD2	.	16	TRBJ2-2	CASSSTGTSRAGELFF	TGCGCCAGCAGCAGTACCGGGACTAGTAGGGCCGGGGAGCTGTTTTTT
TRBV29-1	.	.	13	TRBJ1-2	CSVPRDGNYGYTF	TGCAGCGTGCCTAGGGACGGCAACTATGGCTACACCTTC
TRBV24-1	.	many	15	TRBJ2-2	CATSDLHHNTGELFF	TGTGCCACCAGTGATCTTCATCACAACACCGGGGAGCTGTTTTTT
TRBV14	TRBD2	many	17	TRBJ2-1	CASSLTSGRRSYNEQFF	TGTGCCAGCAGCCTCACTAGCGGGAGGCGCTCCTACAATGAGCAGTTCTTC
TRBV30	.	.	14	TRBJ2-1	CAWSVSRDAAEQFF	TGTGCCTGGAGTGTATCGCGGGACGCTGCTGAGCAGTTCTTC
TRBV12-3/TRBV12-4	.	.	14	TRBJ2-3	CASSFQGTTDTQYF	TGTGCCAGCAGTTTTCAGGGGACCACAGATACGCAGTATTTT
TRBV5-1	.	many	14	TRBJ2-2	CASSLLTGHGELFF	TGCGCCAGCAGCCTATTAACGGGGCACGGGGAGCTGTTTTTT
TRBV12-3/TRBV12-4	.	many	13	TRBJ2-5	CASSFRVQETQYF	TGTGCCAGCAGTTTTCGCGTACAAGAGACCCAGTACTTC
TRBV30	.	few	10	TRBJ1-4	CAYRNEKLFF	TGTGCCTACCGGAACGAAAAACTGTTTTTT
TRBV6-1	.	many	17	TRBJ2-7	CASSEVVGQVLTSEQYF	TGTGCCAGCAGTGAAGTGGTTGGGCAGGTGTTAACCTCCGAGCAGTACTTC
TRBV7-9	.	many	15	TRBJ2-7	CASTKRGGGTYEQYF	TGTGCCAGCACTAAACGGGGTGGGGGGACCTACGAGCAGTACTTC
TRBV6-5	TRBD1	.	16	TRBJ1-1	CASSSPDRGLNTEAFF	TGTGCCAGCAGTTCCCCGGACAGGGGGCTCAACACTGAAGCTTTCTTT
TRBV6-2/TRBV6-3	TRBD1	few	13	TRBJ2-7	CASSYNRGYEQYF	TGTGCCAGCAGTTACAACAGGGGGTACGAGCAGTACTTC
TRBV20-1	.	.	15	TRBJ2-1	CSARQGGVVFNEQFF	TGCAGTGCTAGGCAGGGTGGGGTGGTTTTCAATGAGCAGTTCTTC
TRBV15	TRBD1	few	16	TRBJ2-7	CATSRRPGQGIYEQYF	TGTGCCACCAGCAGAAGACCGGGACAGGGCATCTACGAGCAGTACTTC
TRBV20-1	.	few	10	TRBJ2-5	CSAGRETQYF	TGCAGTGCCGGGCGGGAGACCCAGTACTTC
TRBV3-1	.	.	11	TRBJ2-1	CASSPGWEQFF	TGTGCCAGCAGCCCGGGATGGGAGCAGTTCTTC
TRBV5-1	TRBD1	few	14	TRBJ2-7	CASRPTGEVREQYF	TGCGCCAGCCGCCCGACAGGGGAGGTTCGCGAGCAGTACTTC
TRBV5-1	TRBD2	few	13	TRBJ2-1	CASLLAGGDEQFF	TGCGCCAGCCTACTAGCGGGAGGGGATGAGCAGTTCTTC
TRBV4-3	.	many	20	TRBJ2-1	CASSPNLNRGTVSSYNEQFF	TGCGCCAGCAGCCCAAATTTAAACAGAGGAACGGTAAGCTCCTACAATGAGCAGTTCTTC
TRBV5-1	TRBD2	many	16	TRBJ2-1	CASRSDSGSSYNEQFF	TGCGCCAGCAGATCCGATAGCGGGAGTTCCTACAATGAGCAGTTCTTC
TRBV5-5	.	few	13	TRBJ2-7	CASSRDNTYEQYF	TGTGCCAGCAGCCGGGACAATACCTACGAGCAGTACTTC